The 9 T cell receptor beta chains in this list originate from one sample, sequenced in a study of OX40 agonist ivuxolimab in advanced cancers. Generated by immunoSEQ multiplex PCR, the TCRdb table keeps only in-frame clones and is missing some. This table holds tens of thousands of clones, 90% found once. The material sequenced was CD4+ or CD8+ T cells sorted from blood, taken in a trial of the OX40 agonist ivuxolimab. All receptors derive from an adult with an advanced solid tumor such as melanoma, head and neck, liver or kidney cancer.

The V call is TRBV30, the J call TRBJ1-2, with a possible D match to TRBD1 (6 bases). V was shortened by 3 bases and J by 0 bases, with 8 bases between the two germline ends. From germline, CDR1 is GTSNPN and CDR2 SVGIG (reference sequence). The CDR3 sequence is 13 residues long. The CDR3 here is CAWSPGANYGYTF. The CDR3 nucleotides are TGTGCCTGGAGCCCAGGGGCTAACTATGGCTACACCTTC.

The V gene is TRBV11-3, the J gene TRBJ1-1; TRBD1 matches 7 bases. The CDR3 is made up of 17 amino acids. Germline V gives CDR1 SGHNT, CDR2 YENEEA. V shed 5 bases, J shed 0 bases, and the junction held 12 bases outside the gene matches. The CDR3, as DNA: TGTGCCAGCAGCCCAGGGGGGGTAGGCGAAATGAACACTGAAGCTTTCTTT. It codes for CASSPGGVGEMNTEAFF.

The count of this clone is one. This chain connects TRBV7-3 to TRBJ2-1; the match to TRBD2 covers 9 bases. Per the germline V gene, CDR1 is SGHTA and CDR2 is FQGTGA. The CDR3 runs to 20 residues. Germline trimming cut 1 base from V and 8 bases from J; bases unmatched to any gene: 21. In nucleotides, the CDR3 is TGTGCCAGCAGCTTAATACCCTCCGCCCCAGCGGGAGGTGGTGTGGATGAGCAGTTCTTC. This encodes CASSLIPSAPAGGGVDEQFF.

This rearrangement joins TRBV30 to TRBJ2-6; 7 bases are a match to TRBD1. This CDR3 contains 17 residues. Germline-derived CDR1 and CDR2 are GTSNPN and SVGIG (reference sequence). Losses at the gene ends were 5 bases for V and 2 bases for J; bases not matched to a gene: 12. The DNA of the CDR3 is TGTGCCTGGGGGGGAACTACAGGGGCCCCTGGGGCCAACGTCCTGACTTTC. Protein product: CAWGGTTGAPGANVLTF.

This clone was counted a single time. The chain is built from TRBV7-9 and TRBJ1-1; perhaps TRBD1 as D (6 bases). CDR3 size: 13 residues. Per germline, CDR1 SEHNR and CDR2 FQNEAQ (reference sequence). V lost 4 bases to trimming and J lost 4 bases, with 10 bases between them. CDR3 amino acids: CASSSQGGTEAFF. In nucleotides, the CDR3 is TGTGCCAGCAGCTCACAGGGAGGCACTGAAGCTTTCTTT. The full variable domain, rest sourced from reference TRBV7-9 and TRBJ1-1, is DTGVSQNPRHKITKRGQNVTFRCDPISEHNRLYWYRQTLGQGPEFLTYFQNEAQLEKSRLLSDRFSAERPKGSFSTLEIQRTEQGDSAMYLCASSSQGGTEAFFGQGTRLTVV.

V gene TRBV11-3 combines with J gene TRBJ2-7; maybe TRBD2 (6 bases). The V gene lost 5 bases and the J gene lost 5 bases, with 25 bases spanning the gap. In germline, CDR1 is SGHNT, CDR2 YENEEA. The CDR3 runs to 17 residues. DNA of the CDR3: TGTGCCAGCAGCCCTACCGGCGGGACGGTCGGGGCCCACGAGCAGTACTTC. Its protein product is CASSPTGGTVGAHEQYF.

The rearrangement joins TRBV19 to TRBJ1-1; possible D gene TRBD1, 5 bases. The length of the CDR3 is 13 residues. Germline V gene sequence: CDR1 LNHDA, CDR2 SQIVND (reference sequence). V was trimmed by 4 bases and J by 8 bases, leaving 14 bases between them. The CDR3 here is CASSKTIDREAFF. CDR3 nucleotide sequence: TGTGCCAGTAGTAAAACGATCGACAGAGAAGCTTTCTTT.

This sequence joins TRBV6-5 and TRBJ1-1; tentative D call: TRBD1 (5 bases). Germline V lookup: CDR1 MNHEY, CDR2 SVGAGI. The CDR3 spans 16 residues. The ends were cut back, 2 bases at V and 6 bases at J, with 19 bases in the middle. DNA for the CDR3: TGTGCCAGCAGTTACGGCGGCAGGGATGGGATGGCTGAAGCTTTCTTT. It yields the protein CASSYGGRDGMAEAFF.

The rearrangement uses TRBV6-1 and TRBJ2-3; D unresolved. V was shortened by 11 bases and J by 0 bases, with 12 bases between the two germline ends. Germline V gene data show CDR1 as MNHNS and CDR2 as SASEGT. The CDR3 totals 13 residues. The CDR3 coding sequence is TGTGCCGCGACGGGCAGGAGCACAGATACGCAGTATTTT. Translated: CAATGRSTDTQYF.